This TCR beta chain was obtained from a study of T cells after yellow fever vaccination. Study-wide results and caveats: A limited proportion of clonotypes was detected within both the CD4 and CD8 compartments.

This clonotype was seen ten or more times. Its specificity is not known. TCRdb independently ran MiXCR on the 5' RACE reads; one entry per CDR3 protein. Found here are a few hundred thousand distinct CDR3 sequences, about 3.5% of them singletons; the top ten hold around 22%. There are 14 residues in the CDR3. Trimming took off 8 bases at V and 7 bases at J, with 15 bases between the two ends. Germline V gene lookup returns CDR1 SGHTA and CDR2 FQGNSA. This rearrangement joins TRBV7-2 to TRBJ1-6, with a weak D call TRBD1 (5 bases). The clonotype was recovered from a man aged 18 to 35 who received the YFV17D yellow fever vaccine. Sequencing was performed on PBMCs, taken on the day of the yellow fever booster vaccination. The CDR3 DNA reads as TGTGCCAGCGGACCCGGGACGCCGAATTCACCCCTCCACTTT. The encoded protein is CASGPGTPNSPLHF.